This is a list of T cell receptor beta chains from one sample in a study of cytomegalovirus exposure and HLA in healthy donors. The assay was immunoSEQ multiplex PCR, and TCRdb's table has in-frame clones only and misses some. The data contain under 200,000 clones, approximately 80% of them singletons. Material: PBMCs. The receptor set was obtained from a woman aged 25 to 39 in good health and CMV-seropositive. Each CDR3 is given with its conserved first and last residue. Fields, in order: V gene, J gene, D gene, clone size, CDR3 DNA, CDR3 protein. A D gene is named only where the DNA matches it firmly. A row's size may be missing; if present it is once, few, many or a size class.

v_gene: TRBV5-1
j_gene: TRBJ2-3
d_gene: -
abundance: -
CDR3nt: TGCGCCAGCAGCTTGGCCCGTCTTCAACGGGGAGATACGCAGTATTTT
CDR3aa: CASSLARLQRGDTQYF

v_gene: TRBV9
j_gene: TRBJ1-3
d_gene: TRBD1
abundance: -
CDR3nt: TGTGCCAGCAGCGTAGACGACAGGGAAGTATCAACACGGATCGTCGGAAACACCATATATTTT
CDR3aa: CASSVDDREVSTRIVGNTIYF

v_gene: TRBV28
j_gene: TRBJ1-1
d_gene: TRBD1
abundance: -
CDR3nt: TGTGCCAGCAGTCCGACAGGGTTGATTGAAGCTTTCTTT
CDR3aa: CASSPTGLIEAFF

v_gene: TRBV5-1
j_gene: TRBJ2-3
d_gene: TRBD1
abundance: -
CDR3nt: TGCGCCAGCAGCGGAGAGCCGGGGACAGGGAAGTATTTT
CDR3aa: CASSGEPGTGKYF

v_gene: TRBV7-2
j_gene: TRBJ2-7
d_gene: -
abundance: -
CDR3nt: TGTGCCAGCAGCTTACCCGAATACGAGCAGTACTTC
CDR3aa: CASSLPEYEQYF

v_gene: TRBV6-5
j_gene: TRBJ2-7
d_gene: -
abundance: -
CDR3nt: TGTGCCAGCAGTCTTGCAAAAACCTACGAGCAGTACTTC
CDR3aa: CASSLAKTYEQYF

v_gene: TRBV28
j_gene: TRBJ2-3
d_gene: -
abundance: -
CDR3nt: TGTGCCAGCAGTTCTCCCACAGATACGCAGTATTTT
CDR3aa: CASSSPTDTQYF

v_gene: TRBV6-5
j_gene: TRBJ1-1
d_gene: TRBD1
abundance: -
CDR3nt: TGTGCCAGCAGTGGGGGACAGGGGAACACTGAAGCTTTCTTT
CDR3aa: CASSGGQGNTEAFF

v_gene: TRBV7-2
j_gene: TRBJ2-2
d_gene: -
abundance: -
CDR3nt: TGTGCCAGCAGCCGAGGAATGACCGGGGAGCTGTTTTTT
CDR3aa: CASSRGMTGELFF

v_gene: TRBV11-2
j_gene: TRBJ1-4
d_gene: -
abundance: -
CDR3nt: TGTGCCAGCAGCTTAGCCGACAGAACTAATGAAAAACTGTTTTTT
CDR3aa: CASSLADRTNEKLFF

v_gene: TRBV6-1
j_gene: TRBJ2-2
d_gene: -
abundance: -
CDR3nt: TGTGCCAGCACCCCGGCGCAGGGGCGAGGCGGGGAGCTGTTTTTT
CDR3aa: CASTPAQGRGGELFF

v_gene: TRBV4-2
j_gene: TRBJ2-5
d_gene: -
abundance: -
CDR3nt: TGTGCCAGCAGCCAAGATGTCCGGAGGGAGACCCAGTACTTC
CDR3aa: CASSQDVRRETQYF

v_gene: TRBV28
j_gene: TRBJ1-3
d_gene: -
abundance: -
CDR3nt: TGTGCCAGCAGTAACAGGGTGGACGCTGGAAACACCATATATTTT
CDR3aa: CASSNRVDAGNTIYF

v_gene: TRBV2
j_gene: TRBJ2-7
d_gene: TRBD1
abundance: -
CDR3nt: TGTGCCAGCAGTCCCACGACAGGGTCTTGGTACGAGCAGTACTTC
CDR3aa: CASSPTTGSWYEQYF

v_gene: TRBV7-2
j_gene: TRBJ2-1
d_gene: TRBD2
abundance: -
CDR3nt: TGTGCCAGCAGCTCGACTAGCGGGCCTGTGGAGCAGTTCTTC
CDR3aa: CASSSTSGPVEQFF

v_gene: TRBV10-3
j_gene: TRBJ1-2
d_gene: -
abundance: -
CDR3nt: TGTGCCATCAGTTTAGGGGTGGGCTATGGCTACACCTTC
CDR3aa: CAISLGVGYGYTF

v_gene: TRBV7-9
j_gene: TRBJ1-4
d_gene: TRBD1
abundance: -
CDR3nt: TGTGCCAGCAGTCATAACAGGGGGGTAGGGGAAAAACTGTTTTTT
CDR3aa: CASSHNRGVGEKLFF

v_gene: TRBV28
j_gene: TRBJ2-7
d_gene: -
abundance: once
CDR3nt: TGTGCCAGCAGTTTCACTATTTACCCCTCCTACGAGCAGTACTTC
CDR3aa: CASSFTIYPSYEQYF

v_gene: TRBV27
j_gene: TRBJ2-3
d_gene: TRBD1
abundance: -
CDR3nt: TGTGCCAGCAGTTTATCGAACAGGGGTACAGATACGCAGTATTTT
CDR3aa: CASSLSNRGTDTQYF

v_gene: TRBV4-1
j_gene: TRBJ1-1
d_gene: -
abundance: -
CDR3nt: TGCGCCAGCAGCCTCGACAGGTTCACTGAAGCTTTCTTT
CDR3aa: CASSLDRFTEAFF

v_gene: TRBV4-1
j_gene: TRBJ1-6
d_gene: TRBD1
abundance: -
CDR3nt: TGCGCCAGCAGCCAAGATCTGAGGGACAGGCCTAATTCACCCCTCCACTTT
CDR3aa: CASSQDLRDRPNSPLHF

v_gene: TRBV11-2
j_gene: TRBJ2-7
d_gene: TRBD1
abundance: -
CDR3nt: TGTGCCAGCACAGGGGGCACTTACGAGCAGTACTTC
CDR3aa: CASTGGTYEQYF

v_gene: TRBV25-1
j_gene: TRBJ1-1
d_gene: -
abundance: -
CDR3nt: TGTGCCAGCAGTGATTCTGGACAGCCCCTCGGGAACACTGAAGCTTTCTTT
CDR3aa: CASSDSGQPLGNTEAFF

v_gene: TRBV13
j_gene: TRBJ2-7
d_gene: -
abundance: few
CDR3nt: TGTGCCAGCAGCTTAGTTACTAGGCGCTACGAGCAGTACTTC
CDR3aa: CASSLVTRRYEQYF

v_gene: TRBV4-1
j_gene: TRBJ1-1
d_gene: -
abundance: -
CDR3nt: TGCGCCAGCAGCCAAGAGGGGGCAATGAACACTGAAGCTTTCTTT
CDR3aa: CASSQEGAMNTEAFF

v_gene: TRBV6-1
j_gene: TRBJ1-1
d_gene: TRBD1
abundance: -
CDR3nt: TGTGCCAGCAGTGCCGTCCCGGGACAGGGTAACACTGGAGCTTTCTTT
CDR3aa: CASSAVPGQGNTGAFF

v_gene: TRBV7-9
j_gene: TRBJ2-1
d_gene: -
abundance: -
CDR3nt: TGTGCCACCCCCCCTGGCGGGGCTCTAACGGAGCAGTTCTTC
CDR3aa: CATPPGGALTEQFF

v_gene: TRBV7-9
j_gene: TRBJ1-2
d_gene: -
abundance: -
CDR3nt: TGTTCCAGCAGCTTTTACAGTAACTATGGCTACACCTTC
CDR3aa: CSSSFYSNYGYTF

v_gene: TRBV20-1
j_gene: TRBJ2-7
d_gene: TRBD1
abundance: -
CDR3nt: TGCAGTGGCCAGACAGGGTACGAGCAGTACTTC
CDR3aa: CSGQTGYEQYF

v_gene: TRBV9
j_gene: TRBJ1-2
d_gene: -
abundance: -
CDR3nt: TGTGCCAGCAGCGTAGGGAGCGGGTACTATGGCTACACCTTC
CDR3aa: CASSVGSGYYGYTF

v_gene: TRBV4-2
j_gene: TRBJ2-5
d_gene: -
abundance: -
CDR3nt: TGTGCCAGCAGCCAGGCCCTAGCTTCCCCCAACTTC
CDR3aa: CASSQALASPNF

v_gene: TRBV30
j_gene: TRBJ1-6
d_gene: TRBD1
abundance: -
CDR3nt: TGTGCCTGGAGTTTATTGGACAGGGGAAATTCACCCCTCCACTTT
CDR3aa: CAWSLLDRGNSPLHF

v_gene: TRBV12-5
j_gene: TRBJ1-2
d_gene: -
abundance: -
CDR3nt: TGTGCTAGTGGCCCCACGAGGGCGGGCGGCTACACCTTC
CDR3aa: CASGPTRAGGYTF

v_gene: TRBV11-1
j_gene: TRBJ1-1
d_gene: -
abundance: -
CDR3nt: TGTGCCAGCAGCTTAGCGAGGGCGTCTGAAGCTTTCTTT
CDR3aa: CASSLARASEAFF

v_gene: TRBV18
j_gene: TRBJ2-7
d_gene: -
abundance: once
CDR3nt: TGTGCCAGCTCACCTGACTCCAGCTCCTACGAGCAGTACTTC
CDR3aa: CASSPDSSSYEQYF

v_gene: TRBV19
j_gene: TRBJ1-1
d_gene: -
abundance: -
CDR3nt: TGTGCCAGTAGTATCCAGGGATACACTGAAGCTTTCTTT
CDR3aa: CASSIQGYTEAFF

v_gene: TRBV7-2
j_gene: TRBJ2-1
d_gene: TRBD1
abundance: few
CDR3nt: TGTGCCAGCAGCCCACAGGACAGGGTTTCCTACAATGAGCAGTTCTTC
CDR3aa: CASSPQDRVSYNEQFF

v_gene: TRBV5-1
j_gene: TRBJ1-2
d_gene: TRBD1
abundance: -
CDR3nt: TGCGCCAGCAGCTTGGGGACAGGGGATTCCTATGGCTACACCTTC
CDR3aa: CASSLGTGDSYGYTF

v_gene: TRBV6-1
j_gene: TRBJ2-5
d_gene: TRBD1
abundance: -
CDR3nt: TGTGCCAGCCGTTCCGGGACAGGGGTCCAAGAGACCCAGTACTTC
CDR3aa: CASRSGTGVQETQYF

v_gene: TRBV6-1
j_gene: TRBJ2-5
d_gene: TRBD2
abundance: -
CDR3nt: TGTGCCAGCAGTGATACTAGCGCAGAGACCCAGTACTTC
CDR3aa: CASSDTSAETQYF